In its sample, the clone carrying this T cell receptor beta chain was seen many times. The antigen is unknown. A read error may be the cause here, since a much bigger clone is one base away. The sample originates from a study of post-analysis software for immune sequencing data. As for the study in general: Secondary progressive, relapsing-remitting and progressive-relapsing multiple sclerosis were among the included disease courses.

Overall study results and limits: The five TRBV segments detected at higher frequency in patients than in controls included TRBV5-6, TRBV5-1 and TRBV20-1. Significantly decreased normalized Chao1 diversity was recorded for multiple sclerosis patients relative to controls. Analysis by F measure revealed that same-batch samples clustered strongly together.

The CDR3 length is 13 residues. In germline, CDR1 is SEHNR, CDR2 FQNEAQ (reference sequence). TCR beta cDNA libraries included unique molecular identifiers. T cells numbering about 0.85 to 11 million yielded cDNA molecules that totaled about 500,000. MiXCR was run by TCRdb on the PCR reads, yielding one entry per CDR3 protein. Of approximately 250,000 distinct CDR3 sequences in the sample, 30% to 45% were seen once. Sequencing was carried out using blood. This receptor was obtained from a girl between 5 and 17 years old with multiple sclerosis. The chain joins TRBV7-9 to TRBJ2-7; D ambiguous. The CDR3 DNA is TGTACCAGCAGCTCAGATGACCTCTACGAGCAGTACTTC. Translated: CTSSSDDLYEQYF.